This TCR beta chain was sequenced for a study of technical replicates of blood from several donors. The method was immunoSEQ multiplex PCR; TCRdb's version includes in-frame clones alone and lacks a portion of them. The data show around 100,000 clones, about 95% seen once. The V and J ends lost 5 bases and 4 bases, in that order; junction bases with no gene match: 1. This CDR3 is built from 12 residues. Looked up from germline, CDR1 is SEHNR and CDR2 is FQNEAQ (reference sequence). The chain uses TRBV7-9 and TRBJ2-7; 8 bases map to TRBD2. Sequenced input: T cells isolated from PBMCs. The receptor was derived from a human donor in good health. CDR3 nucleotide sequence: TGTGCCAGCAGCAGACTAGCGTACGAGCAGTACTTC. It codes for CASSRLAYEQYF.